The 2 T cell receptor beta chains reported below all come from one sample, sequenced in a study of blood T cell repertoires in COVID-19. Only in-frame clones appear in the TCRdb table, and some are missing; sequencing was by immunoSEQ multiplex PCR. The sample lists approximately 300,000 clones, approximately 92% occurring once. Sequenced: PBMCs or T cells enriched from blood (not recorded which). Every receptor here comes from a woman in her 30s who had recovered from COVID-19.

The chain joins TRBV28 to TRBJ1-4, with TRBD1 matching 7 bases. This CDR3 contains 14 residues. CDR1 and CDR2 from the germline V gene are MDHEN and SYDVKM. With 6 bases clipped from V and 8 bases from J, the junction kept 9 bases outside the gene matches. CDR3 region: CASRLQGEGEKLFF. CDR3 nucleotides: TGTGCCAGCAGGCTTCAGGGGGAAGGGGAAAAACTGTTTTTT.

The gene calls are TRBV24-1 and TRBJ2-7; maybe TRBD1 (5 bases). Trimming pared 4 bases from V and 2 bases from J, leaving 26 bases between. CDR1 and CDR2 (germline): KGHDR, SFDVKD. CDR3 size: 19 residues. The CDR3 loop reads CATSDNRTPNKNTPYEQYF. The CDR3 nucleotides read TGTGCCACCAGTGACAATCGGACACCGAATAAAAACACACCCTACGAGCAGTACTTC.